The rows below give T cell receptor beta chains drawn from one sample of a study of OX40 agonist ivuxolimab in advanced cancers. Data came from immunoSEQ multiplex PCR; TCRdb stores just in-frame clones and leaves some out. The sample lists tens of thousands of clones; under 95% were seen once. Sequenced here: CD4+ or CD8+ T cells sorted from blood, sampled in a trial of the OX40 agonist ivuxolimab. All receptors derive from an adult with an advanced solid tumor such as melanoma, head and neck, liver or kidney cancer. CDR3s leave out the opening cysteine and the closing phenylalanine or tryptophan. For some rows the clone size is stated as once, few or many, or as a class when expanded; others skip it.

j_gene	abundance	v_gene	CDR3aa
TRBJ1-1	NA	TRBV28	ASSFKQGSTEAF
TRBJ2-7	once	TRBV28	ASSSGQGRYEQY
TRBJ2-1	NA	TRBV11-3	ASSPGLAGGFHNEQF
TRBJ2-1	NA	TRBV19	ASRISGLAGLDEQF
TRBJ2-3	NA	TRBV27	ASREQSTDTQY
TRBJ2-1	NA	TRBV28	ASNRGPYNEQF
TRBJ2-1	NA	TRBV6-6	ASKNTGFSVAEQF
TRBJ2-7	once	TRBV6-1	ASSPRPSGGEQY
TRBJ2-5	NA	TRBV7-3	ASSPNGNDETQY
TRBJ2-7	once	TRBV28	ASSAPGAYEQY
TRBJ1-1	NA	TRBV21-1	ASSKAENTEAF
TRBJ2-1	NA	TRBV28	ASSFPSGEQF
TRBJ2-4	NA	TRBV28	ASSTPREGGNIQY
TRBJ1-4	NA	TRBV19	ASSVGRRGMELF
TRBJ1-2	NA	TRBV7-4	ASSFWDRRSGYT
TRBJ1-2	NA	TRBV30	AWSGGGYGYT
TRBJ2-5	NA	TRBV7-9	ASSFIPGETQY